This TCR beta chain was sequenced for a study of T cells in Graves' hyperthyroidism and ophthalmopathy. Study as a whole: Peripheral blood was collected at initial diagnosis, before any treatment.

This CDR3 has 14 residues. J gave up 6 bases and V 5 bases, and 4 bases lay outside the gene matches. TCR beta CDR3 sequences were amplified from RNA transcripts. The study used the HTBI primer set for a first-round RT-PCR of the TCR CDR3. Via MiXCR, TCRdb re-called the multiplex PCR reads, giving one row per CDR3 protein. This table has roughly 400,000 distinct CDR3 sequences, over 12% appearing once. The table lists this clonotype with many counts. Fresh 10 ml peripheral blood yielded PBMCs. The chain is built from TRBV12-3 or TRBV12-4 and TRBJ2-2, with 9 bases lining up with TRBD2. The sequencing input was blood. This TCR was recovered from a man aged 45-60 years with Graves' ophthalmopathy. The CDR3 region is CASSLAGGSGELFF. The CDR3, as DNA: TGTGCCAGCAGTCTCGCGGGAGGGTCCGGGGAGCTGTTTTTT.